The entry below gives a single TCR beta chain sequence along with its context. Germline CDR1 is SGHDT and CDR2 is YYEEEE. V was cut by 2 bases and J by 4 bases, with 14 bases left in between. The CDR3 contains 15 residues. This entry is derived from a study of lymphopenia after photon versus proton radiotherapy. TCRdb keeps only in-frame clones here, not all; method: immunoSEQ multiplex PCR. The table records 50,000 or so clones, more than 90% of them present only once. This sequence joins TRBV5-6 and TRBJ2-3; D possibly corresponds to TRBD2 (7 bases). The input for sequencing was peripheral blood, taken from a patient treated with photon-based radiotherapy. The clonotype was recovered from a woman between 40 and 50 years old with cholangiocarcinoma. DNA of the CDR3: TGTGCCAGCAGCTTCGCGGGGGCGAGCGCAGATACGCAGTATTTT. It codes for CASSFAGASADTQYF.